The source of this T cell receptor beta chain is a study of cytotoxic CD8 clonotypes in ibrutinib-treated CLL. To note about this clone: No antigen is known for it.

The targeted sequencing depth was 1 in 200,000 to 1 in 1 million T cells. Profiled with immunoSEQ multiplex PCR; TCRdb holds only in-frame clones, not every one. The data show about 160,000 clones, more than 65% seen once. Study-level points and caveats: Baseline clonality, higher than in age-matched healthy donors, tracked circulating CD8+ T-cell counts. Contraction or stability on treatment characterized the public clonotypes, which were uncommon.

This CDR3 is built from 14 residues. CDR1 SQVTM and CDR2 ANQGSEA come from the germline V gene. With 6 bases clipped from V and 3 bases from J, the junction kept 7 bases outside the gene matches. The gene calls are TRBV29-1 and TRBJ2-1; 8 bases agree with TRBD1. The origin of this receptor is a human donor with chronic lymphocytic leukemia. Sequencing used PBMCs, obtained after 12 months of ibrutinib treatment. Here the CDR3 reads CSVTRGQVYNEQFF. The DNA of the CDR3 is TGCAGCGTCACCAGGGGACAGGTCTACAATGAGCAGTTCTTC.